These 16 T cell receptor beta chains came from one sample sequenced in a study of T cell responses to AZD1222 COVID-19 vaccine. Profiled with immunoSEQ multiplex PCR; TCRdb holds only in-frame clones, not every one. The sample includes about 120,000 clones, under 95% seen only once; the top ten take approximately 5%. Source: peripheral blood, taken 28 days after the second AZD1222 dose. Every receptor here comes from an adult who received the AZD1222 COVID-19 vaccine.

The chain couples TRBV27 to TRBJ1-2; no reliable D call. The CDR3 sequence is 15 residues long. The V gene lost 3 bases and the J gene lost 7 bases, with 18 bases spanning the gap. Germline-derived CDR1 and CDR2 are MNHEY and SMNVEV (reference sequence). CDR3 in amino acids: CASSFIPPGASGYTF. CDR3 in DNA: TGTGCCAGCAGTTTCATTCCCCCCGGAGCGAGTGGCTACACCTTC.

This chain joins TRBV27 and TRBJ1-2; a weak D match, TRBD1 (6 bases). Trimming took 4 bases from V and 4 from J, leaving 13 bases between them. The CDR3 has 14 amino acids. From germline, CDR1 is MNHEY and CDR2 SMNVEV (reference sequence). The CDR3 region is CASSSRQGFYGYTF. The DNA for the CDR3 is TGTGCCAGCAGTTCCAGGCAGGGGTTCTATGGCTACACCTTC.

The rearrangement links TRBV9 to TRBJ1-2; possible D gene TRBD1, 6 bases. Trimming stripped 0 bases from V and 4 bases from J, with 13 bases between. CDR1 and CDR2 from the germline V gene are SGDLS and YYNGEE. CDR3 size: 15 residues. The CDR3 is CASSVGQGNIYGYTF. CDR3 bases: TGTGCCAGCAGCGTAGGGCAGGGGAATATCTATGGCTACACCTTC. Full variable domain (rest looked up from reference TRBV9 and TRBJ1-2): DSGVTQTPKHLITATGQRVTLRCSPRSGDLSVYWYQQSLDQGLQFLIQYYNGEERAKGNILERFSAQQFPDLHSELNLSSLELGDSALYFCASSVGQGNIYGYTFGSGTRLTVV.

This clone was recorded once. The chain has TRBV11-1 and TRBJ2-7, with 7 bases lining up with TRBD1. CDR3 length equals 14 residues. CDR1 SGHAT and CDR2 FQDESV come from the germline V gene (reference sequence). The J segment lost 6 bases and the V segment lost 5 bases, leaving 10 bases of the junction unmatched. This CDR3 is CASSPIPTGREQYF. CDR3 nucleotide sequence: TGTGCCAGCAGCCCAATACCGACAGGGCGCGAGCAGTACTTC.

The chain has TRBV6-6 and TRBJ1-1; 7 bases align to TRBD1. The CDR3 is 13 amino acids. After removal of 7 bases from V and 3 bases from J, the junction contained 5 bases not matched to a gene. Germline-derived CDR1 and CDR2 are MNHNY and SVGAGI (reference sequence). Here the CDR3 reads CASNIQGHTEAFF. The CDR3 DNA sequence: TGTGCCAGCAATATACAGGGGCACACTGAAGCTTTCTTT.

The CDR3 reads CAWSVLRGEQFF. In DNA, the CDR3 is TGTGCCTGGAGTGTACTACGGGGTGAGCAGTTCTTC. The rearrangement links TRBV30 to TRBJ2-1, with D maybe TRBD2 (5 bases). Between the trimmed V and J ends, which lost 0 bases and 9 bases, there was a span of 9 bases. The CDR3 sequence is 12 residues long. Germline CDR1 is GTSNPN and CDR2 is SVGIG (reference sequence).

V is TRBV9 and J is TRBJ1-1, with D tentatively TRBD1 (6 bases). Germline loops: CDR1 SGDLS, CDR2 YYNGEE. The CDR3 runs 16 residues. The V end lost 3 bases, the J end lost 1 base, and 16 bases lay between the germline ends. Written as DNA, the CDR3 is TGTGCCAGCAGCGCTTCCTTGGGGGGCCCGAACACTGAAGCTTTCTTT. Its translation: CASSASLGGPNTEAFF.

This clone was detected a few times. The chain links TRBV3-1 (or the pseudogene TRBV3-2) to TRBJ2-1, with TRBD2 identical over 8 bases. V dropped 3 bases and J dropped 5; count of bases not matched to a gene: 9. Per the germline V gene, CDR1 is LGHDT and CDR2 is YNNKEL (reference sequence). The length of the CDR3 is 16 residues. CDR3 protein: CASSHRGLAHNNEQFF. The CDR3 nucleotides read TGTGCCAGCAGCCATAGAGGACTAGCCCATAACAATGAGCAGTTCTTC.

This clone was seen more than once but under ten times. CDR3 in amino acids: CASSQGTGDYEQYF. The CDR3 DNA is TGTGCCAGCAGCCAAGGGACAGGGGACTACGAGCAGTACTTC. V gene TRBV4-2 combines with J gene TRBJ2-7; 9 nucleotides align to TRBD1. This CDR3 contains 14 residues. Germline CDR1 and CDR2: LGHNA and YNFKEQ. The junction had 1 base not matched to a gene; V was cut back by 1 base and J by 3 bases.

This chain connects TRBV6-2 or TRBV6-3 to TRBJ1-5, with a weak D call TRBD1 (5 bases). This CDR3 contains 16 residues. The ends were cut back, 6 bases at V and 3 bases at J, with 18 bases in the middle. Germline values: CDR1 MNHEY, CDR2 SVGEGT. The CDR3 reads CASSLPGLPLNQPQHF. Written as DNA, the CDR3 is TGTGCCAGCAGCCTCCCGGGACTGCCGCTCAATCAGCCCCAGCATTTT.

This chain links TRBV11-2 with TRBJ1-2, with D perhaps matching TRBD1 (5 bases). The CDR3 contains 13 residues. The ends were cut back, 3 bases at V and 6 bases at J, with 11 bases in the middle. The germline CDR1 and CDR2 sequences are SGHAT and FQNNGV. In nucleotides, the CDR3 is TGTGCCAGCAGCTTTTCAGGGACGAATGGCTACACCTTC. Protein: CASSFSGTNGYTF. The variable domain in full, completed from reference TRBV11-2 and TRBJ1-2, reads EAGVAQSPRYKIIEKRQSVAFWCNPISGHATLYWYQQILGQGPKLLIQFQNNGVVDDSQLPKDRFSAERLKGVDSTLKIQPAKLEDSAVYLCASSFSGTNGYTFGSGTRLTVV.

This chain joins TRBV5-1 and TRBJ2-7; 7 bases are shared with TRBD2. J lost 5 bases, V lost 5 bases, and 13 bases had no gene match. The CDR3 length is 15 residues. Germline V lookup: CDR1 SGHRS, CDR2 YFSETQ. CDR3 protein: CASRSGLAAGNEQYF. The CDR3 DNA sequence: TGCGCCAGCAGGTCTGGGTTAGCAGCGGGGAACGAGCAGTACTTC.

The chain employs TRBV19 and TRBJ2-7, with 7 nucleotides matching TRBD2. Looked up from germline, CDR1 is LNHDA and CDR2 is SQIVND (reference sequence). V lost 4 bases to trimming and J lost 3 bases; unmatched junction nucleotides: 9. The CDR3 contains 15 residues. CDR3 amino acids: CASSKPLAPNYEQYF. Here the CDR3 DNA reads TGTGCCAGTAGTAAGCCACTAGCGCCAAACTACGAGCAGTACTTC.

This chain connects TRBV19 to TRBJ1-2; weak D call: TRBD1 (5 bases). Germline V gives CDR1 LNHDA, CDR2 SQIVND (reference sequence). The CDR3 extends over 15 amino acids. V shed 6 bases and J shed 4 bases, with 18 bases lying between them. CDR3 bases: TGTGCCAGTAGAACTCCCAGGGCTGTCGGCTATGGCTACACCTTC. It encodes CASRTPRAVGYGYTF. Using reference TRBV19 and TRBJ1-2 for the parts outside the CDR3, the full variable domain is DGGITQSPKYLFRKEGQNVTLSCEQNLNHDAMYWYRQDPGQGLRLIYYSQIVNDFQKGDIAEGYSVSREKKESFPLTVTSAQKNPTAFYLCASRTPRAVGYGYTFGSGTRLTVV.

This sequence joins TRBV15 and TRBJ1-5; no firm D call. Per germline, CDR1 LNHNV and CDR2 YYDKDF (reference sequence). CDR3 length equals 15 residues. V gave up 6 bases and J gave up 1 base, with 13 bases separating them. DNA for the CDR3: TGTGCCACCAGGGCAGGACGCGACAGCAATCAGCCCCAGCATTTT. Translated: CATRAGRDSNQPQHF.

V gene TRBV19 combines with J gene TRBJ2-3; no clear D gene. The V end was cut by 3 bases, the J end by 5 bases, with 27 bases between. The germline gives CDR1 LNHDA, CDR2 SQIVND (reference sequence). This CDR3 contains 19 residues. DNA for the CDR3: TGTGCCAGTAGTATTCCCCGAATCCTTGACCCCCAAGGTGAAGATACGCAGTATTTT. It codes for CASSIPRILDPQGEDTQYF.